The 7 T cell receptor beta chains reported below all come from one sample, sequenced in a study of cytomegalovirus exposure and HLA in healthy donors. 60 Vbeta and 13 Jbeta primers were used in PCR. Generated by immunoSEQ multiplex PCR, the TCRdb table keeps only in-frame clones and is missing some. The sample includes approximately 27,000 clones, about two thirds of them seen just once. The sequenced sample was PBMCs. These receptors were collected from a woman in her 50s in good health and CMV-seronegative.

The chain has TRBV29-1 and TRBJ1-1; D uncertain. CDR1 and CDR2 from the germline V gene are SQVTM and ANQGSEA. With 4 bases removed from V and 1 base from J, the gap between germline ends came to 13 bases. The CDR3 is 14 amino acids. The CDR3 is CSVVDAPPNTEAFF. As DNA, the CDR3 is TGCAGCGTTGTTGATGCGCCGCCGAACACTGAAGCTTTCTTT.

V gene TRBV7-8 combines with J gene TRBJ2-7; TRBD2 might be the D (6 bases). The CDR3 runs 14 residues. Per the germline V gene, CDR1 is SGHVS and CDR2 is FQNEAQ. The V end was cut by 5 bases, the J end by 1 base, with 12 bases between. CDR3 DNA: TGTGCCAGCAGCCCGGAGGGGCATTCCTACGAGCAGTACTTC. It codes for CASSPEGHSYEQYF.

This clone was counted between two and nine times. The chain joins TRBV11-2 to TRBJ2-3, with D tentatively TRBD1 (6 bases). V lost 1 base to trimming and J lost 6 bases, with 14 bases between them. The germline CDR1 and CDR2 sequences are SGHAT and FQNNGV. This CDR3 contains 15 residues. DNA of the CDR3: TGTGCCAGCAGCTTAGGGCAGGGGACCCAGGATACGCAGTATTTT. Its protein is CASSLGQGTQDTQYF.

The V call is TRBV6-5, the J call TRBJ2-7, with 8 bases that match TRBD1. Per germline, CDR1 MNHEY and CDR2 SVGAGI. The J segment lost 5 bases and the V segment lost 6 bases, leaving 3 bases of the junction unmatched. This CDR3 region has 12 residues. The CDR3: CASRDRVNEQYF. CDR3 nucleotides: TGTGCCAGCAGGGACAGGGTAAACGAGCAGTACTTC.

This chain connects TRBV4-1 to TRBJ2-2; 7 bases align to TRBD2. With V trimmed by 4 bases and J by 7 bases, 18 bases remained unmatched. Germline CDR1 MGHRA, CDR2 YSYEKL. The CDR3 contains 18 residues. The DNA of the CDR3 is TGCGCCAGCAGCCCCCCTGGGACGGGAATTAGCGGGCACGGGGAGCTGTTTTTT. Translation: CASSPPGTGISGHGELFF.

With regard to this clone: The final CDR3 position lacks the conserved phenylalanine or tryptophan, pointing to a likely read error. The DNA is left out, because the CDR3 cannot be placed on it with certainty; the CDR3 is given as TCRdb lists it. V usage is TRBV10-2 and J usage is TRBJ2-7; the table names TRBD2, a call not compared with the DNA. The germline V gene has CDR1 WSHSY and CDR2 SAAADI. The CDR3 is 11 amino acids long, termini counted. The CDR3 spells CASSESGGYNI.

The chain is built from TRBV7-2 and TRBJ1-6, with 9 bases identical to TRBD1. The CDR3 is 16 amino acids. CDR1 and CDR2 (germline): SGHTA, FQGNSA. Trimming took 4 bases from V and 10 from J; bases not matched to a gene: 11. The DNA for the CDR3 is TGTGCCAGCAGCTACACTTCCGGGACAGGGAACTCACCCCTCCACTTT. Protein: CASSYTSGTGNSPLHF. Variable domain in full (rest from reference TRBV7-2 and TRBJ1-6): GAGVSQSPSNKVTEKGKDVELRCDPISGHTALYWYRQSLGQGLEFLIYFQGNSAPDKSGLPSDRFSAERTGGSVSTLTIQRTQQEDSAVYLCASSYTSGTGNSPLHFGNGTRLTVT.